A selection of T cell receptor beta chains follows, all from one sample in a study of human thymus T cells. Profiled with immunoSEQ multiplex PCR; TCRdb holds only in-frame clones, not every one. The repertoire has about 60,000 clones, nearly 95% of them found once; the top ten carry nearly 6%. The specimen sequenced was blood. These receptors all come from a boy under three years old with a congenital heart defect but otherwise immunologically healthy. Each CDR3 is given with its conserved first and last residue. The D gene is left open where the match is weak. Clone size, where shown, is once, few, many, or a class for clones that have expanded.

d_call j_call v_call clone_size cdr3_nt cdr3_aa
NA TRBJ2-3 TRBV5-4 NA TGTGCCAGCAGCTTGACGGGGGACGCAAGCACAGATACGCAGTATTTT CASSLTGDASTDTQYF
NA TRBJ1-4 TRBV27 once TGTGCCAGCAGTTCCCACAAAAATGAAAAACTGTTTTTT CASSSHKNEKLFF
TRBD1 TRBJ1-1 TRBV6-5 NA TGTGCCAGCATAGGACAGGGTACTAATGAAGCTTTCTTT CASIGQGTNEAFF
NA TRBJ2-2 TRBV18 NA TGTGCCAGCTCACCGCGACTAGAGAACACCGGGGAGCTGTTTTTT CASSPRLENTGELFF
TRBD1 TRBJ1-4 TRBV14 NA TGTGCCAGCAGCGGGGACAGCGGTAATGAAAAACTGTTTTTT CASSGDSGNEKLFF
TRBD1 TRBJ1-2 TRBV9 NA TGTGCCAGCAGCTACTCCGGGACAGGGGGCATCGGGGGCTACACCTTC CASSYSGTGGIGGYTF
NA TRBJ2-7 TRBV29-1 NA TGCAGCGTAACCAAGGGGGGCAGTCTTTACGAGCAGTACTTC CSVTKGGSLYEQYF
NA TRBJ1-1 TRBV25-1 NA TGTGCCAGCAGTGAATGGGACGTACTTGAAGCTTTCTTT CASSEWDVLEAFF
NA TRBJ2-7 TRBV27 NA TGTGCCAGCAGCCCCGGACTGGGCTCCTACGAGCAGTACTTC CASSPGLGSYEQYF
NA TRBJ1-2 TRBV28 NA TGTGCCAGCAGTTCACCGGGACACCACTCAAACTATGGCTACACCTTC CASSSPGHHSNYGYTF
TRBD1 TRBJ1-5 TRBV19 NA TGTGCCAGTAGTATACCGACAGGGAGTCAGCCCCAGCATTTT CASSIPTGSQPQHF
NA TRBJ1-2 TRBV18 NA TGTGCCAGCTCACCGGGGGTTGCGGACTATGGCTACACCTTC CASSPGVADYGYTF
TRBD2 TRBJ2-5 TRBV4-2 NA TGTGCCAGCAGCCAAGTCGCTAGCGGGGGGGAAGAGGAGACCCAGTACTTC CASSQVASGGEEETQYF
NA TRBJ2-7 TRBV19 NA TGTGCCAGTAGTATAGTTGGGACCCTAGGTACCGAGCAGTACTTC CASSIVGTLGTEQYF
NA TRBJ2-7 TRBV5-6 NA TGTGCCAGCAGCTTGGCCGGTGGACTCCCCTACGAGCAGTACTTC CASSLAGGLPYEQYF
NA TRBJ2-3 TRBV4-3 NA TGCGCCAGCAGCCGAGCGGACGAGCTCACAGATACGCAGTATTTT CASSRADELTDTQYF
TRBD1 TRBJ1-2 TRBV29-1 once TGCAGCGTTGATAAGGGACAGAGGAATGGCTACACCTTC CSVDKGQRNGYTF
NA TRBJ2-2 TRBV5-1 NA TGCGCCAGCCGGCATCCAGCCGGGGAGCTGTTTTTT CASRHPAGELFF
TRBD1 TRBJ2-5 TRBV7-8 NA TGTGCCAGCAGCTTAGAAGGACAGGGATGGGAGACCCAGTACTTC CASSLEGQGWETQYF
NA TRBJ2-5 TRBV28 NA TGTGCCAGCAGTCAATACGAGGAGGAGACCCAGTACTTC CASSQYEEETQYF
NA TRBJ2-7 TRBV5-1 NA TGCGCCAGCAGCTTGGCCTTGAGACAGGGAGGCTACGAGCAGTACTTC CASSLALRQGGYEQYF
NA TRBJ2-4 TRBV7-9 NA TGTGCCAGCAGCTTAGGTGGCAGTAAAAACATTCAGTACTTC CASSLGGSKNIQYF
NA TRBJ2-5 TRBV19 NA TGTGCCAGTAGTGCGAGCGGGCAAGAGACCCAGTACTTC CASSASGQETQYF
TRBD1 TRBJ1-6 TRBV10-1 few TGCGCCAGCAGTGAGCCCCTAATGGACGACGGGACAGCAAATTCACCCCTCCACTTT CASSEPLMDDGTANSPLHF
NA TRBJ1-1 TRBV19 NA TGTGCCAGTCACCTGGTCGGGGATGCGAACACTGAAGCTTTCTTT CASHLVGDANTEAFF
NA TRBJ2-2 TRBV5-1 NA TGCGCCAGCAGCTTGGGTAGGGGCGGCACCGGGGAGCTGTTTTTT CASSLGRGGTGELFF
TRBD2 TRBJ2-5 TRBV5-1 NA TGCGCCAGCAGCTTGGCCGGGCTAGCGGGAGGGGAGACCCAGTACTTC CASSLAGLAGGETQYF
NA TRBJ1-1 TRBV7-9 NA TGTGCCAGCAGCCAAGCCGGACCATCCACTGAAGCTTTCTTT CASSQAGPSTEAFF
NA TRBJ1-1 TRBV7-2 NA TGTGCCAGCAGCTTAGCAGGGAAGCGGGGAACTGAAGCTTTCTTT CASSLAGKRGTEAFF
TRBD2 TRBJ2-7 TRBV7-2 NA TGTGCCAGCAGCTTAGTGGGCGGGGGGACTGTAACCTACGAGCAGTACTTC CASSLVGGGTVTYEQYF
NA TRBJ2-3 TRBV7-2 NA TGTGCCAGCAGCTTAAGGAGGACTAGCACAGATACGCAGTATTTT CASSLRRTSTDTQYF
NA TRBJ1-2 TRBV4-1 NA TGCGCCAGCAGCCAAGTGAGGGGGGCTAACTATGGCTACACCTTC CASSQVRGANYGYTF
NA TRBJ1-3 TRBV5-8 NA TGTGCCAGCAGCTTGTTCGGCGAGGACACCATATATTTT CASSLFGEDTIYF
TRBD2 TRBJ2-3 TRBV5-1 NA TGCGCCAGCAGCTTAGGGACTAGCGGCACAGATACGCAGTATTTT CASSLGTSGTDTQYF
NA TRBJ1-1 TRBV27 NA TGTGCCAGCAGTGACAGGCGCGACACTGAAGCTTTCTTT CASSDRRDTEAFF
NA TRBJ2-2 TRBV2 NA TGTGCCAGCAGTGTGAGTCGGGGTAGTAACACCGGGGAGCTGTTTTTT CASSVSRGSNTGELFF
TRBD2 TRBJ2-7 TRBV2 NA TGTGCCAGCAGTGACATCAGCGGGAGAGGGACCGAGCAGTACTTC CASSDISGRGTEQYF
TRBD1 TRBJ1-5 TRBV6-1 NA TGTGCCAGCAGTGAAACGACAGGGAGGCCAAATCAGCCCCAGCATTTT CASSETTGRPNQPQHF
TRBD1 TRBJ2-3 TRBV7-2 NA TGTGCCAGCAGCTTTCGACAGGGGTGGACAGATACGCAGTATTTT CASSFRQGWTDTQYF
TRBD1 TRBJ2-1 TRBV4-2 NA TGTGCCAGCAGCCAAGATCTATCGGGGACAGACAATGAGCAGTTCTTC CASSQDLSGTDNEQFF
TRBD1 TRBJ1-6 TRBV7-3 NA TGTGCCAGCAGCTTAAGACAGGGGGCTGCCATTCGATCACCCCTCCACTTT CASSLRQGAAIRSPLHF
NA TRBJ2-2 TRBV2 NA TGTGCCAGCAGGGACGGGGAGCTGTTTTTT CASRDGELFF
NA TRBJ2-7 TRBV5-8 NA TGTGCCAGCAGCTTCCCCGCCATCCTCTACGAGCAGTACTTC CASSFPAILYEQYF
TRBD1 TRBJ2-2 TRBV28 once TGTGCCAGCAGTTTTGGGACAGGGGACGGGGAGCTGTTTTTT CASSFGTGDGELFF
TRBD2 TRBJ2-1 TRBV29-1 NA TGCAGCGGCCGGACTAGCGCCTACAATGAGCAGTTCTTC CSGRTSAYNEQFF
NA TRBJ2-3 TRBV4-2 NA TGTGCCAGCAGCCAAAAGGGCGGACTAACTAGCACAGATACGCAGTATTTT CASSQKGGLTSTDTQYF
TRBD1 TRBJ1-6 TRBV19 NA TGTGCCAGTAGTACCTTCCCCGTAACAGGGGGTTCACCCCTCCACTTT CASSTFPVTGGSPLHF
NA TRBJ1-1 TRBV9 NA TGTGCCAGCAGCCCCATACCGGAGAGGGACACTGAAGCTTTCTTT CASSPIPERDTEAFF
TRBD1 TRBJ1-2 TRBV14 once TGTGCCAGCAGCCGAGACAGGGGGCAAGACTATGGCTACACCTTC CASSRDRGQDYGYTF
NA TRBJ1-1 TRBV27 NA TGTGCCAGCAGTCTAGGGGGGAACACTGAAGCTTTCTTT CASSLGGNTEAFF
NA TRBJ1-2 TRBV11-2 NA TGTGCCAGCAGCTTAGCCCCGGGCGGACACAACTATGGCTACACCTTC CASSLAPGGHNYGYTF
NA TRBJ2-7 TRBV27 NA TGTGCCAGCAGTCCGTCAAGAGGGGGATACGCGCAGTACTTC CASSPSRGGYAQYF